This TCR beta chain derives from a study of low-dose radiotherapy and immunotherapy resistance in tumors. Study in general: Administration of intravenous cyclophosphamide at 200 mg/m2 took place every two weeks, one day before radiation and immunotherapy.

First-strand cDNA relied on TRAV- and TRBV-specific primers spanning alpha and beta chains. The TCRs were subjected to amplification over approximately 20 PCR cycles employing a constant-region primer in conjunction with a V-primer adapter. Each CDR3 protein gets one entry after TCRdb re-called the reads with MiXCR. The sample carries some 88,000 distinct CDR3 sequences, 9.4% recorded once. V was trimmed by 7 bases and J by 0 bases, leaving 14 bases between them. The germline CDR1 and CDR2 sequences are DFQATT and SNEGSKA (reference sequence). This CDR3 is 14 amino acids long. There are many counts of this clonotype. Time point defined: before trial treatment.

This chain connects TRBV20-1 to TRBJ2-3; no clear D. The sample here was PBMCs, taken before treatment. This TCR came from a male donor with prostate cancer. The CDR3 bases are TGCAGTGGTCTAAGCCCGTCTAGCACAGATACGCAGTATTTT. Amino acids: CSGLSPSSTDTQYF.